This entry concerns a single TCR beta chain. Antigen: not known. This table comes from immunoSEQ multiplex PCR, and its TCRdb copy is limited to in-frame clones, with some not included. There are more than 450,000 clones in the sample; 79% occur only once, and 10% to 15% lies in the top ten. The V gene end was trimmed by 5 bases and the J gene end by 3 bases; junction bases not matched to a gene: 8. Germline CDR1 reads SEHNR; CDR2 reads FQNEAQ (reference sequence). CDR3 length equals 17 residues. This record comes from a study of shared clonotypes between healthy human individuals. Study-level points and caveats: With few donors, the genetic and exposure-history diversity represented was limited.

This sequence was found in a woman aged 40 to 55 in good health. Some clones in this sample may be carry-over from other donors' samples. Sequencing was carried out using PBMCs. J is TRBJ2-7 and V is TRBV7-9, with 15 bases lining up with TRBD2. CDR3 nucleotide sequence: TGTGCCAGCAGCGCATGGACTAGCGGGAGGGCCGACTACGAGCAGTACTTC. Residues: CASSAWTSGRADYEQYF.